This T cell receptor beta chain was retrieved from a study of Ad26.COV2.S vaccination and SARS-CoV-2 variants. General study findings and limits: Breadth, reportedly substantial, characterized the spike-specific CD8+ and CD4+ T cell responses after vaccination.

Treatment here: around 19 received Ad26.COV2.S at low or high dose, single or two shots; 5 received placebo; per-sample allocation not given. Vaccine and placebo recipients were sampled on day 63 after the first injection. This table comes from immunoSEQ multiplex PCR, and its TCRdb copy is limited to in-frame clones, with some not included. Among about 420,000 clones listed, approximately 88% were seen once. A note on this clone: Its antigen remains unknown.

Per germline, CDR1 KGHDR and CDR2 SFDVKD. Trimming shortened V by 5 bases and J by 6 bases, and 10 bases separated the two germline ends. The CDR3 contains 12 residues. The sequencing used peripheral blood, collected in a trial of Ad26.COV2.S vaccine versus placebo. The chain has TRBV24-1 and TRBJ2-7, with D perhaps matching TRBD1 or TRBD2 (5 bases each). The source is a person aged 18-65 years who received the Ad26.COV2.S COVID-19 vaccine or a placebo. DNA of the CDR3: TGTGCCACCAGTGGAAAGAGGGGCGAGCAGTACTTC. Translation: CATSGKRGEQYF.